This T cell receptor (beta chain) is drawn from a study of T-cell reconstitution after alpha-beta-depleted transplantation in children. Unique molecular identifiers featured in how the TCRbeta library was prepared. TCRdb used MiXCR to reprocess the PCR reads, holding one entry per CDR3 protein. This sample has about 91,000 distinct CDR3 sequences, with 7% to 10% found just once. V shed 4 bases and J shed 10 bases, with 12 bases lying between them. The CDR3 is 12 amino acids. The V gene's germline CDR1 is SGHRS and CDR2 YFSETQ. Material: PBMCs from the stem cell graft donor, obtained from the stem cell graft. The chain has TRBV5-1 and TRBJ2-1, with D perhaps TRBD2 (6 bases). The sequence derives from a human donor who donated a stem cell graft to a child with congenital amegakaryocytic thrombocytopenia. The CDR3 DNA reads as TGCGCCAGCAGCCTCCTTGCGGGAGAGCAGTTCTTC. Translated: CASSLLAGEQFF.